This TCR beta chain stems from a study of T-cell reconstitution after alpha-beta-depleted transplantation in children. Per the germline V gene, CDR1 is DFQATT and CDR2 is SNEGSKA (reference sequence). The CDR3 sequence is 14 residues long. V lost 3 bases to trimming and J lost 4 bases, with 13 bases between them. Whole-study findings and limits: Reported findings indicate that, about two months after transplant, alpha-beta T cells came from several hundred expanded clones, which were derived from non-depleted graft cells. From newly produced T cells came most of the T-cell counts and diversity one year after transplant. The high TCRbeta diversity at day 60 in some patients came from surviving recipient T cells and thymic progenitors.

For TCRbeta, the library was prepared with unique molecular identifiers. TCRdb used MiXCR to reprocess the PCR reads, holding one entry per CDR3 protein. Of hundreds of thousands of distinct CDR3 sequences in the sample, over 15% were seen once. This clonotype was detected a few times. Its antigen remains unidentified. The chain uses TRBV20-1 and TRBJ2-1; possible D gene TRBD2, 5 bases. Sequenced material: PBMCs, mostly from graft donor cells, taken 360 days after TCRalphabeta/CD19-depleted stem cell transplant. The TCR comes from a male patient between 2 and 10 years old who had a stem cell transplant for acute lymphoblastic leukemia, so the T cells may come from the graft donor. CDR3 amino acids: CSASAGVLYNEQFF. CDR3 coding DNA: TGCAGTGCTAGTGCCGGGGTTCTTTACAATGAGCAGTTCTTC.